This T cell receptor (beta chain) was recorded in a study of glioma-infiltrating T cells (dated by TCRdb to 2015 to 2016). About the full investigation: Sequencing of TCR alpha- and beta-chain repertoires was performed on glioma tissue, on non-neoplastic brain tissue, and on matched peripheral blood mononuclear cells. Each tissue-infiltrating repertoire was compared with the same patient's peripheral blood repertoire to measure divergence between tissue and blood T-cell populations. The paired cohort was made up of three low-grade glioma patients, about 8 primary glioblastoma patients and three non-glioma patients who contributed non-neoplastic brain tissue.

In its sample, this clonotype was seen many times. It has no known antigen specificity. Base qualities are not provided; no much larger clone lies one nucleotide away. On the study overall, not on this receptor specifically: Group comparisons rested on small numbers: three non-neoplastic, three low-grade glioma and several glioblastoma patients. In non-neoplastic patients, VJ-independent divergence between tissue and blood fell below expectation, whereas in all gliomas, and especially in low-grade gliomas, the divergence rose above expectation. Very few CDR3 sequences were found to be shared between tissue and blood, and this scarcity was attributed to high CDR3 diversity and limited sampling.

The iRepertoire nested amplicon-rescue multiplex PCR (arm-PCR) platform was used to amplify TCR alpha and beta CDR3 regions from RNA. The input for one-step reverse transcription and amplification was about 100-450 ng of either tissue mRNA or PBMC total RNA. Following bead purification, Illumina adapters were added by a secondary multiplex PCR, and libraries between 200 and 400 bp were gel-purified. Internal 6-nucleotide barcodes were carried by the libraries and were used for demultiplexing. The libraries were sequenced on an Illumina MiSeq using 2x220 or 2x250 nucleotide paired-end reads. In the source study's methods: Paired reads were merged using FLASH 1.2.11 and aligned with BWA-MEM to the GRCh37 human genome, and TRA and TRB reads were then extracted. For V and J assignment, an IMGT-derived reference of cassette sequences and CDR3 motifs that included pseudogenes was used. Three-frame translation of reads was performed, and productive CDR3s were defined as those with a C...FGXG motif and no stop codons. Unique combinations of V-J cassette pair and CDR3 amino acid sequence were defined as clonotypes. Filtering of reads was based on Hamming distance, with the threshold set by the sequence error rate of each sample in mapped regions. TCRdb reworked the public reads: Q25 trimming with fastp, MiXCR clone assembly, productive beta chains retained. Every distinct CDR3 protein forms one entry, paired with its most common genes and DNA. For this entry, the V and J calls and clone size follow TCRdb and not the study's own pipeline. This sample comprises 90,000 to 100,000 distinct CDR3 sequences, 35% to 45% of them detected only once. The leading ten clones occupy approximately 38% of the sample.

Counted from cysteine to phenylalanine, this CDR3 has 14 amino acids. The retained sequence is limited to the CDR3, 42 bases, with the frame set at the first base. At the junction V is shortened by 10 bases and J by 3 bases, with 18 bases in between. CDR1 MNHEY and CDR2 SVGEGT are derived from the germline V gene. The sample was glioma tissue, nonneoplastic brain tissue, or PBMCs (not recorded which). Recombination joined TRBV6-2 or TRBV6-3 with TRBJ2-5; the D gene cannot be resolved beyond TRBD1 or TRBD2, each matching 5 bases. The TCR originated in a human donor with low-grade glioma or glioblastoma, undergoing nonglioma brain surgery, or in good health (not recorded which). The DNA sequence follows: TGTGCCACCAGAGGGGCCGCTCATGAAGAGACCCAGTACTTC. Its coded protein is CATRGAAHEETQYF.